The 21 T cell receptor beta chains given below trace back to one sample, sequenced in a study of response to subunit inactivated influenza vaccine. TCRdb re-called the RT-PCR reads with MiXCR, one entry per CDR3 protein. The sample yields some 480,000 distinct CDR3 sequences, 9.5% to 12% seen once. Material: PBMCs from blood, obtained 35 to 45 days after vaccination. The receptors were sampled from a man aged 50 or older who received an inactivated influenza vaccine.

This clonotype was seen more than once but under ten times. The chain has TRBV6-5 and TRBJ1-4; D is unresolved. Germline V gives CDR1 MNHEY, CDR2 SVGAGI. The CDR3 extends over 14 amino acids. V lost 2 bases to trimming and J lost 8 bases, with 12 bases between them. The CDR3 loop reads CASSYAKRPEKLFF. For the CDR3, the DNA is TGTGCCAGCAGTTACGCCAAGAGGCCAGAAAAACTGTTTTTT.

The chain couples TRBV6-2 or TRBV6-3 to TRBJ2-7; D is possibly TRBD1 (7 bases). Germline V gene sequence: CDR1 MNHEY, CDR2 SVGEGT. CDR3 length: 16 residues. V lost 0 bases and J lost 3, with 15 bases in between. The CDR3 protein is CASSYSRPGGGYEQYF. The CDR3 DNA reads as TGTGCCAGCAGTTACTCGCGGCCAGGGGGAGGCTACGAGCAGTACTTC.

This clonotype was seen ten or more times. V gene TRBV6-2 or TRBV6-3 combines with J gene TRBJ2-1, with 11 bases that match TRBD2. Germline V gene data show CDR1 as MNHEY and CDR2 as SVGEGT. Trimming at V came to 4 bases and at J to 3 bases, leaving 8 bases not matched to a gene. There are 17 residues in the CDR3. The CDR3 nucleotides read TGTGCCAGCAGTTCAAATAGCGGGAGGGCCTTCTACAATGAGCAGTTCTTC. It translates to CASSSNSGRAFYNEQFF.

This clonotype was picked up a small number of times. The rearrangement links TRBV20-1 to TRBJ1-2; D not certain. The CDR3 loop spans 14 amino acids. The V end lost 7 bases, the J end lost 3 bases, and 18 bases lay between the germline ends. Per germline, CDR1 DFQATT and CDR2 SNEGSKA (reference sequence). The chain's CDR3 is CSGALRVLDYGYTF. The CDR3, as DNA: TGCAGTGGGGCGTTGAGGGTTTTAGACTATGGCTACACCTTC.

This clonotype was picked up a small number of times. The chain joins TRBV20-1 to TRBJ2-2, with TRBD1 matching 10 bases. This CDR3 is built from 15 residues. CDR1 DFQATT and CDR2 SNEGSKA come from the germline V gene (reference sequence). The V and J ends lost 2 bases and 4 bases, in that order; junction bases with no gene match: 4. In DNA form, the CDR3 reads TGCAGTGCTAGAAGACAGGGGGCGGGCACCGGGGAGCTGTTTTTT. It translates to CSARRQGAGTGELFF.

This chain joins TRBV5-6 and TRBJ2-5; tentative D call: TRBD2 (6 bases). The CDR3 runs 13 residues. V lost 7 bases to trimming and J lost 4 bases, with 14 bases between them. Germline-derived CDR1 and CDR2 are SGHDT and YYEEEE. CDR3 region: CASQDGSRETQYF. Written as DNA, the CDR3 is TGTGCCAGCCAAGACGGGAGTCGAGAGACCCAGTACTTC.

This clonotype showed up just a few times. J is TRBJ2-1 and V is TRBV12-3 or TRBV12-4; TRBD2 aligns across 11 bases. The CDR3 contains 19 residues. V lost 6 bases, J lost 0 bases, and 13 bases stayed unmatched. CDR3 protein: CASSPSPGLAESSYNEQFF. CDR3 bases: TGTGCCAGCAGCCCCTCACCGGGACTAGCGGAATCCTCCTACAATGAGCAGTTCTTC.

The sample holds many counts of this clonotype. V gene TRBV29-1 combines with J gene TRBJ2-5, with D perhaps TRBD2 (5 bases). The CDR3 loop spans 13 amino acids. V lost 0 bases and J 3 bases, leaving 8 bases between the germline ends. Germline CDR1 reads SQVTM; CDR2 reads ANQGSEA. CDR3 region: CSVEDRLKETQYF. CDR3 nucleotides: TGCAGCGTTGAAGACCGACTAAAAGAGACCCAGTACTTC.

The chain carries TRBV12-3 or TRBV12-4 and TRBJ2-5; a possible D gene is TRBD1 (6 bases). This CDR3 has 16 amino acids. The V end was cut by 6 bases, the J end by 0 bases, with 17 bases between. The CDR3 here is CASSRTTRGYQETQYF. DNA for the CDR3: TGTGCCAGCAGCCGTACGACAAGGGGGTACCAAGAGACCCAGTACTTC.

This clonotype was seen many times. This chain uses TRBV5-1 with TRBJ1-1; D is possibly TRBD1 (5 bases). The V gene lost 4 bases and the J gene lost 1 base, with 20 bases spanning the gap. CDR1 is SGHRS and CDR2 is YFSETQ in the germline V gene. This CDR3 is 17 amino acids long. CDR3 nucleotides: TGCGCCAGCAGCCGCGGGGGATGGGAATCAAGGAACACTGAAGCTTTCTTT. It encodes CASSRGGWESRNTEAFF.

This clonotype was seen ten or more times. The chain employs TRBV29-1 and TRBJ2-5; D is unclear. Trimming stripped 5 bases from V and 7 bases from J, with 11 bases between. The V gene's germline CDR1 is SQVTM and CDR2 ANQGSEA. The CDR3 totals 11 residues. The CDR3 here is CSVPSWGTQYF. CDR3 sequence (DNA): TGCAGCGTTCCCTCGTGGGGGACCCAGTACTTC.

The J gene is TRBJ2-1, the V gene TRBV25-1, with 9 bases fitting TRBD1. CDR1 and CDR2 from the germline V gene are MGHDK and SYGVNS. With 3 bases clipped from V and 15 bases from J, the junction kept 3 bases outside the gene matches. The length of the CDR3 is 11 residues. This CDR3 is CASSEGTGWFF. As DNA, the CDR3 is TGTGCCAGCAGTGAGGGGACAGGGTGGTTCTTC.

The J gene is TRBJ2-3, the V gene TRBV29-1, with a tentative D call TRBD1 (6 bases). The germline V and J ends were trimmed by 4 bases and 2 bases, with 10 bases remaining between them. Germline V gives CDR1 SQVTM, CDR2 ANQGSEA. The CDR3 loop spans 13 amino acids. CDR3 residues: CSVGEGDTDTQYF. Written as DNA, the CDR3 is TGCAGCGTTGGTGAGGGGGACACAGATACGCAGTATTTT.

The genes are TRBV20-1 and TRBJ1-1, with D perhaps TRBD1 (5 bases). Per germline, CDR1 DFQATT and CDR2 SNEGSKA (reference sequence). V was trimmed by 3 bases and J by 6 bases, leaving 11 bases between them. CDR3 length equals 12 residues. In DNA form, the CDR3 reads TGCAGTGCTAGTATACAGGCTCCTGAAGCTTTCTTT. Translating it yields CSASIQAPEAFF.

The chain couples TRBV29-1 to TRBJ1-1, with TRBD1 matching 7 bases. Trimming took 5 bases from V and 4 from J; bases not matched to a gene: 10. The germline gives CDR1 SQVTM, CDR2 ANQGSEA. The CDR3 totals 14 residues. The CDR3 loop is CSVYGGGRTTEAFF. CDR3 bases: TGCAGCGTTTACGGAGGGGGCAGGACCACTGAAGCTTTCTTT.

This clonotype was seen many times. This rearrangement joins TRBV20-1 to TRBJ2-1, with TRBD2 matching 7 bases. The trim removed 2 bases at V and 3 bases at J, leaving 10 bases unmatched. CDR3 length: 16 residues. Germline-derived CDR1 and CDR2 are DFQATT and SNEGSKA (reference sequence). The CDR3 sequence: CSARSIISGNYNEQFF. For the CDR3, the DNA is TGCAGTGCTAGATCCATAATAAGCGGGAACTACAATGAGCAGTTCTTC.

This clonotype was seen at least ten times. The chain's CDR3 is CASSSLAGGRETQYF. The CDR3 DNA reads TGTGCCAGCAGTTCACTAGCGGGAGGAAGGGAGACCCAGTACTTC. The chain couples TRBV7-2 to TRBJ2-5, with 12 bases fitting TRBD2. This CDR3 spans 15 amino acids. Germline CDR1 is SGHTA and CDR2 is FQGNSA. The V segment lost 6 bases and the J segment 5 bases; nucleotides outside the gene matches: 7.

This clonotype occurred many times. As DNA, the CDR3 is TGTGCCACCAGTGATGCCCTGGGGGTGGAGACCCAGTACTTC. Its protein product is CATSDALGVETQYF. The chain combines TRBV24-1 with TRBJ2-5; D possibly uses TRBD1 or TRBD2 (5 bases each). The CDR3 has 14 amino acids. The V gene lost 3 bases and the J gene lost 5 bases, with 12 bases spanning the gap. Per germline, CDR1 KGHDR and CDR2 SFDVKD.

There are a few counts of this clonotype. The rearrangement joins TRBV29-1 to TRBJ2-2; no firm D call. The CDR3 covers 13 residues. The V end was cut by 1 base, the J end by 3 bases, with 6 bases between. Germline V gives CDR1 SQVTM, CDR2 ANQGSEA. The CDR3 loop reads CSVEGSHTGELFF. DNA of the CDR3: TGCAGCGTTGAAGGGTCCCACACCGGGGAGCTGTTTTTT.

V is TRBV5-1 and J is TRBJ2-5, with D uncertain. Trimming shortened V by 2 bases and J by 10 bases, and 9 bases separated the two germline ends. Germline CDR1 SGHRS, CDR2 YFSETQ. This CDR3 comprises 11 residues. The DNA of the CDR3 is TGCGCCAGCAGCTTTAGACAAGACCAGTACTTC. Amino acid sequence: CASSFRQDQYF.

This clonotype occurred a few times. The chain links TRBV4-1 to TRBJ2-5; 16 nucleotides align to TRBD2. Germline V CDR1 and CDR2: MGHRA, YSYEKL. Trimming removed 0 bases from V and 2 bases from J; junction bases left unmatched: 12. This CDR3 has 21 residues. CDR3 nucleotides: TGCGCCAGCAGCCAAGACCTCGGGACTAGCGGGAGGGTCCACCCACAAGAGACCCAGTACTTC. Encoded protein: CASSQDLGTSGRVHPQETQYF.